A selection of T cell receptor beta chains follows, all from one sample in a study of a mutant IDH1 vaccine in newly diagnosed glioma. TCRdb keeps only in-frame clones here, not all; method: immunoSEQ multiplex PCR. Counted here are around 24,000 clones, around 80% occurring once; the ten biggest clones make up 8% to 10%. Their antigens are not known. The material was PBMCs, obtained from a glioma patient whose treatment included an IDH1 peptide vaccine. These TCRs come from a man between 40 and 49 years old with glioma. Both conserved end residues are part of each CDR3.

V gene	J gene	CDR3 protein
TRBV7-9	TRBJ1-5	CASSEGQGSSNQPQHF
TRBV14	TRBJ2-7	CASSQDPRWDGALYEQYF
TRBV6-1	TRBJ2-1	CASSEGSGEQFF
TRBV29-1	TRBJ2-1	CSVPLESYNEQFF
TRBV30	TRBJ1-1	CAWSPTQVEAFF
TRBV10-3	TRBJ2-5	CAISGPDSIQETQYF
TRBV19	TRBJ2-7	CASSIGRDYEQYF
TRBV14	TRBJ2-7	CASSQDRDSPMAYEQYF
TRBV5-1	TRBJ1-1	CASSPDPGDGTEAFF
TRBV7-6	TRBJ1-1	CASSWTGHLTEAFF
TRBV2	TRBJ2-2	CASRSSGSGHGELFF
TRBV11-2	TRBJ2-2	CASSLTRTSGGRAGELFF
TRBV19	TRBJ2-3	CASNLAGGDTQYF
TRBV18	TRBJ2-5	CASSPPLELETQYF
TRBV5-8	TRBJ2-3	CASTPSGYYTTDTQYF
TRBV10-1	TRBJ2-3	CASSRTSGRGDTQYF
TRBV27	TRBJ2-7	CASSLSRGLGYEQYF
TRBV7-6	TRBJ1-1	CASSITNTEAFF
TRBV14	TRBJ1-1	CASSQGRDTEAFF
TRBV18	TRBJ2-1	CASSRLAVGNEQFF
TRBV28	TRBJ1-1	CASSLLRGRNTEAFF
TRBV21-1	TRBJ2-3	CASSKGPGAGRDTQYF
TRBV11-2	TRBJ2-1	CASSSHTLAEQFF
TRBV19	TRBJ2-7	CASSRAGSRYEQYF
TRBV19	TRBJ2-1	CASRELAGLNNEQFF